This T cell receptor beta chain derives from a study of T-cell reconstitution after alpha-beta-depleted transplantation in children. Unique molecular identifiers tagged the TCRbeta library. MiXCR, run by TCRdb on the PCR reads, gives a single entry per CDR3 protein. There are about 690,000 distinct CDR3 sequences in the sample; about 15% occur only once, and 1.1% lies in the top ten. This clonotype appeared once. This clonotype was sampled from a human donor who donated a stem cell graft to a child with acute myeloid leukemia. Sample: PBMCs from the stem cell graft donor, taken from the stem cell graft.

The CDR3 here is CASRRGAYNEQFF. The CDR3, as DNA: TGTGCCAGTCGGAGGGGGGCCTACAATGAGCAGTTCTTC. The chain joins TRBV11-3 to TRBJ2-1, with D tentatively TRBD1 or TRBD2 (6 bases each). This CDR3 spans 13 amino acids. The V and J ends lost 9 bases and 2 bases respectively, with 11 bases between them. Germline assignment: CDR1 SGHNT and CDR2 YENEEA.